This T cell receptor (beta chain) was sequenced in a study of cytomegalovirus exposure and HLA in healthy donors. The table came from immunoSEQ multiplex PCR; TCRdb's copy has only in-frame clones and leaves some out. The profile shows nearly 110,000 clones, about 87% of them singletons. The CDR3 covers 17 residues. Germline CDR1 reads SNHLY; CDR2 reads FYNNEI. V lost 6 bases to trimming and J lost 4 bases; unmatched junction nucleotides: 11. The gene calls are TRBV2 and TRBJ2-3, with 12 bases that match TRBD1. Material: PBMCs. The sequence derives from a woman aged 18-29 years in good health and CMV-seropositive. The CDR3 DNA sequence: TGTGCCAGCAGCAAGTACGCGGGACAGGGGGCAGCAGATACGCAGTATTTT. Translated, it gives CASSKYAGQGAADTQYF.